A single sample gave rise to the 14 T cell receptor beta chains below, sequenced in a study of shared clonotypes between healthy human individuals. Generated by immunoSEQ multiplex PCR, the TCRdb table keeps only in-frame clones and is missing some. The table includes approximately 400,000 clones, about 96% detected once. The sequencing input was memory CD8+ T cells sorted from blood. Subset reported: CD45RO+ cells pooled with CCR7-negative TemRA cells. Receptors were obtained from a man aged 25 to 40 in good health.

This sequence joins TRBV18 and TRBJ2-2; 8 nucleotides match TRBD2. Germline V CDR1 and CDR2: KGHSH, LQKENI. After removal of 4 bases from V and 4 bases from J, the junction contained 2 bases not matched to a gene. The length of the CDR3 is 14 residues. CDR3 sequence (DNA): TGTGCCAGCTCACGGAGCGGGAGCACCGGGGAGCTGTTTTTT. Translated: CASSRSGSTGELFF.

This clone was found once. V and J are TRBV7-2 and TRBJ1-5; maybe TRBD1 (6 bases). The germline V gene encodes CDR1 SGHTA and CDR2 FQGNSA. The V gene lost 5 bases and the J gene lost 5 bases, with 13 bases spanning the gap. The CDR3 runs to 14 residues. In DNA form, the CDR3 reads TGTGCCAGCAGCCCCCAGGCAGGGGATCAGCCCCAGCATTTT. Translated: CASSPQAGDQPQHF.

This clone was counted a single time. The chain has TRBV4-1 and TRBJ2-2; D is perhaps TRBD1 (5 bases). The CDR3 sequence is 14 residues long. Germline loops: CDR1 MGHRA, CDR2 YSYEKL. V lost 4 bases and J lost 2, with 8 bases in between. CDR3 coding DNA: TGCGCCAGCAGCCCTCAGGGTAACACCGGGGAGCTGTTTTTT. This sequence encodes CASSPQGNTGELFF.

The chain couples TRBV2 to TRBJ2-4; no firm D call. Germline CDR1 SNHLY, CDR2 FYNNEI. The V end was cut by 4 bases, the J end by 0 bases, with 4 bases between. The CDR3 totals 13 residues. The CDR3 nucleotides are TGTGCCAGCAGTGGATCAGCCAAAAACATTCAGTACTTC. Amino acid sequence: CASSGSAKNIQYF.

The V and J genes are TRBV19 and TRBJ1-5, with 10 bases fitting TRBD1. The CDR3 totals 13 residues. Germline V gene lookup returns CDR1 LNHDA and CDR2 SQIVND (reference sequence). With 6 bases clipped from V and 5 bases from J, the junction kept 1 base outside the gene matches. The CDR3 region is CASRDRGHQPQHF. The CDR3 DNA follows: TGTGCCAGTAGAGACAGGGGGCATCAGCCCCAGCATTTT.

The chain is built from TRBV6-1 and TRBJ2-2, with 7 positions matching TRBD2. The CDR3 runs to 17 residues. Germline CDR1 is MNHNS and CDR2 is SASEGT. Trimming cost V 3 bases and J 5 bases; bases outside gene matches: 12. The CDR3 loop reads CASSDDLRGRGTGELFF. The CDR3 DNA reads TGTGCCAGCAGTGACGACCTTCGCGGGAGAGGAACCGGGGAGCTGTTTTTT.

The chain carries TRBV6-6 and TRBJ2-7; 8 bases agree with TRBD2. J was trimmed by 4 bases and V by 2 bases; bases with no gene match: 7. From germline, CDR1 is MNHNY and CDR2 SVGAGI (reference sequence). The CDR3 sequence is 15 residues long. CDR3 sequence: CASSYRAGGSYEQYF. The CDR3 coding sequence is TGTGCCAGCAGTTACCGGGCGGGAGGCTCATACGAGCAGTACTTC.

The CDR3 DNA is TGTGCCAGCAGTCCTGGACTAGCGGAGACCCACCAAGAGACCCAGTACTTC. Its protein product is CASSPGLAETHQETQYF. V usage is TRBV27 and J usage is TRBJ2-5; 10 bases are shared with TRBD2. The CDR3 covers 17 residues. The germline gives CDR1 MNHEY, CDR2 SMNVEV (reference sequence). V dropped 5 bases and J dropped 0; count of bases not matched to a gene: 9.

The chain joins TRBV5-1 to TRBJ1-5, with D possibly being TRBD1 (6 bases). Germline V CDR1 and CDR2: SGHRS, YFSETQ. Between the trimmed V and J ends, which lost 9 bases and 4 bases, there was a span of 8 bases. This CDR3 is 11 amino acids long. The chain's CDR3 is CATTGNQPQHF. The DNA for the CDR3 is TGCGCCACCACAGGGAATCAGCCCCAGCATTTT.

The chain recombines TRBV4-2 with TRBJ1-2; TRBD1 might be the D (5 bases). V shed 4 bases and J shed 7 bases, with 16 bases lying between them. Germline CDR1 reads LGHNA; CDR2 reads YNFKEQ. The CDR3 is 14 amino acids. As DNA, the CDR3 is TGTGCCAGCAGCCTAGACCAGGGAGTAAGTGGCTACACCTTC. Protein sequence: CASSLDQGVSGYTF.

The V call is TRBV4-2, the J call TRBJ2-3; TRBD2 matches at 10 bases. V lost 0 bases and J lost 1; bases outside the gene matches: 7. Per the germline V gene, CDR1 is LGHNA and CDR2 is YNFKEQ. The CDR3 has 18 residues. The CDR3 loop reads CASSQDDAGTSGTDTQYF. The CDR3 region has the DNA TGTGCCAGCAGCCAAGATGATGCCGGGACTAGCGGCACAGATACGCAGTATTTT.

V is TRBV5-6 and J is TRBJ2-7; TRBD2 matches at 10 bases. The CDR3 has 14 residues. J was trimmed by 0 bases and V by 6 bases; bases with no gene match: 3. The V gene's germline CDR1 is SGHDT and CDR2 YYEEEE. The CDR3 region has the DNA TGTGCCAGCACCACTAGCGGGACCTCCTACGAGCAGTACTTC. Translation: CASTTSGTSYEQYF.

This sequence joins TRBV11-2 and TRBJ2-7; 7 bases are shared with TRBD2. The CDR3 has 17 amino acids. CDR1 is SGHAT, CDR2 FQNNGV, per germline. After removal of 3 bases from V and 0 bases from J, the junction contained 11 bases not matched to a gene. CDR3 residues: CASSFPVRGGSSYEQYF. The CDR3 DNA reads as TGTGCCAGCAGCTTCCCTGTCCGCGGGGGTAGCTCCTACGAGCAGTACTTC.

This clone was seen only once. The chain joins TRBV6-1 to TRBJ2-7; possible D gene TRBD1, 6 bases. The CDR3 consists of 15 residues. Germline CDR1 MNHNS, CDR2 SASEGT. V was pared by 7 bases and J by 0 bases, with 16 bases between. CDR3 coding DNA: TGTGCCAGCACTCCGGCGACAGGATCCTCCTACGAGCAGTACTTC. Translating it yields CASTPATGSSYEQYF.